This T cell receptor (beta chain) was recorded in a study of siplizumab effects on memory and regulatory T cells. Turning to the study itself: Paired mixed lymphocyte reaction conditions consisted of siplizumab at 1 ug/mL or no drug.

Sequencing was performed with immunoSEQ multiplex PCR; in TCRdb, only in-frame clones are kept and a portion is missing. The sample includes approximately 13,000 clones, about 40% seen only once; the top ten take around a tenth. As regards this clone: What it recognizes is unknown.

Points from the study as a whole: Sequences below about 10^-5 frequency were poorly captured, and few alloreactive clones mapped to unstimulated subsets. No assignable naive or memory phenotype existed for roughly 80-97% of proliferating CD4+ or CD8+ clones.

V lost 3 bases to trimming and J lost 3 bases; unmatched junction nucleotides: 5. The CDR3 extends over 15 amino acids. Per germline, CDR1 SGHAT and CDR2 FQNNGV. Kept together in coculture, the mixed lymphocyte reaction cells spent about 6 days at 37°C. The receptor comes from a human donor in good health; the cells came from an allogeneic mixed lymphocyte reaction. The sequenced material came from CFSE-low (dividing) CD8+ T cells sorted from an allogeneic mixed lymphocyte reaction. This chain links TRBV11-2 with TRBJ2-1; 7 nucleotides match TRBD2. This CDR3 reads CASSLGGSLYNEQFF. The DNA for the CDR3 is TGTGCCAGCAGCTTGGGCGGGAGTCTCTACAATGAGCAGTTCTTC.